This T cell receptor beta chain was identified in a study of T cell responses to AZD1222 COVID-19 vaccine. Using immunoSEQ multiplex PCR, the repertoire was profiled, and TCRdb retains in-frame clones only, with some absent. The sample records approximately 170,000 clones, approximately 90% being singletons. Study conclusions and caveats: Baseline testing showed seropositivity in only five or six AZD1222 recipients.

As to this clone: The antigen remains undetermined.

This CDR3 is 10 amino acids long. The V and J ends lost 7 bases and 6 bases respectively, with 4 bases between them. CDR1 and CDR2 from the germline V gene are SNHLY and FYNNEI. This material consisted of peripheral blood, taken on day 0 of AZD1222 vaccination. This chain links TRBV2 with TRBJ2-1, with D hard to call. The TCR comes from an adult in good health. CDR3 in DNA: TGTGCCAGCAACCCCAATGAGCAGTTCTTC. Translation: CASNPNEQFF.